The sample holds many counts of the clone carrying this TCR beta chain. This sample is part of a study of human T cells and chemical hapten exposure. TCRdb processed the RACE reads anew with MiXCR; each CDR3 protein has one entry. The sample includes tens of thousands of distinct CDR3 sequences, around 15% of them seen just once. The time point: pre-sensitization, week 0. Indicated treatment: therapeutic diphenylcyclopropenone sensitization with weekly scalp DPC. Looked up from germline, CDR1 is DFQATT and CDR2 is SNEGSKA (reference sequence). V gave up 4 bases and J gave up 0 bases; unmatched junction bases: 10. CDR3 length: 16 amino acids.

The TCR originated in a woman aged 45-59 years with alopecia areata. Some clones in this sample may be carry-over from other donors' samples. Sequenced here: whole blood, sampled in connection with sensitization to the hapten diphenylcyclopropenone (DPC). The chain combines TRBV20-1 with TRBJ2-7, with 9 bases matching TRBD2. Here the CDR3 reads CSAIALGGRDSYEQYF. CDR3 coding DNA: TGCAGTGCTATAGCCCTCGGCGGGAGGGACTCCTACGAGCAGTACTTC.